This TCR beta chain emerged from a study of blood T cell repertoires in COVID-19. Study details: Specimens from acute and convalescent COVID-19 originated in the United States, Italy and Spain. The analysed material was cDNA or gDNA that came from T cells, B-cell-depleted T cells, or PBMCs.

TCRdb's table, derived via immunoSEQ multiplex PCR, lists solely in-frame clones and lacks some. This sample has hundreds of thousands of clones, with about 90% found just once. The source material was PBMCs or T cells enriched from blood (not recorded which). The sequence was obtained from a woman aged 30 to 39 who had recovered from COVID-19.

The CDR3 DNA sequence: TGTGCCAGCAGCAAAATGGGACAGCAGTACCAAGAGACCCAGTACTTC. Translation gives CASSKMGQQYQETQYF. This chain uses TRBV21-1 with TRBJ2-5; no check of the table's D call, TRBD1, against the DNA was made. TRBV21-1 has pseudogene status. The CDR3 is 16 amino acids.